Listed below are T cell receptor beta chains from one sample, sequenced in a study of CD8 T cells in ankylosing spondylitis. A single record per CDR3 protein comes from TCRdb applying MiXCR to the 5' RACE reads. The sample includes about 500,000 distinct CDR3 sequences, roughly 13% of them seen just once. The material sequenced was blood, either unsorted or a sorted T cell fraction (not recorded which). These receptors were obtained from a male donor with ankylosing spondylitis. CDR3s include the opening cysteine and the closing phenylalanine or tryptophan. Each record gives: V gene, clone size, D gene, J gene, CDR3 DNA, CDR3 protein. D genes are given only for firm matches. Where a row states a size, it is once, few, many or the class of an expanded clone; other rows omit it.

v_call: TRBV7-8; clone_size: few; d_call: TRBD1; j_call: TRBJ2-1; cdr3_nt: TGTGCCAGCAGACTCCGGGACAGGGTCGTTGATGAGCAGTTCTTC; cdr3_aa: CASRLRDRVVDEQFF
v_call: TRBV2; clone_size: few; d_call: NA; j_call: TRBJ2-3; cdr3_nt: TGTGCCAGCAGTGAAGAATCGAGCACAGATACGCAGTATTTT; cdr3_aa: CASSEESSTDTQYF
v_call: TRBV20-1; clone_size: NA; d_call: TRBD2; j_call: TRBJ2-3; cdr3_nt: TGCAGTGCTTCGGGACTAGCGGGACGGGCACGCACAGATACGCAGTATTTT; cdr3_aa: CSASGLAGRARTDTQYF
v_call: TRBV15; clone_size: few; d_call: NA; j_call: TRBJ2-1; cdr3_nt: TGTGCCACCAGCAGAGATTTGGTAGCGGTGGAAATTGAGCAGTTCTTC; cdr3_aa: CATSRDLVAVEIEQFF
v_call: TRBV10-3; clone_size: many; d_call: TRBD1; j_call: TRBJ1-6; cdr3_nt: TGTGCCATCAGGAGACAGGGGAAAAGATCACCCCTCCACTTT; cdr3_aa: CAIRRQGKRSPLHF
v_call: TRBV5-1; clone_size: many; d_call: NA; j_call: TRBJ1-1; cdr3_nt: TGCGCCAGCAGCTTGGAAGGGGGTCTGAACACTGAAGCTTTCTTT; cdr3_aa: CASSLEGGLNTEAFF
v_call: TRBV12-3/TRBV12-4; clone_size: many; d_call: NA; j_call: TRBJ1-3; cdr3_nt: TGTGCCAGCAGTCCCCATGGCTCTGGAAACACCATATATTTT; cdr3_aa: CASSPHGSGNTIYF
v_call: TRBV20-1; clone_size: many; d_call: TRBD1; j_call: TRBJ1-2; cdr3_nt: TGCAGTGGCATCGTACCGGGACAGGGGGCACTTGGCTACACCTTC; cdr3_aa: CSGIVPGQGALGYTF
v_call: TRBV12-3/TRBV12-4; clone_size: many; d_call: NA; j_call: TRBJ1-6; cdr3_nt: TGTGCCAGCACTAAAACCGGGACATTGGGTTCACCCCTCCACTTT; cdr3_aa: CASTKTGTLGSPLHF
v_call: TRBV21-1; clone_size: NA; d_call: NA; j_call: TRBJ1-5; cdr3_nt: TGTGCCAGCAAAGAGGGAACAGGGCCCCAGCATTTT; cdr3_aa: CASKEGTGPQHF
v_call: TRBV11-2; clone_size: few; d_call: NA; j_call: TRBJ2-3; cdr3_nt: TGTGCCAGCAGCTATACAGGGTATTCGAGGACAGATACGCAGTATTTT; cdr3_aa: CASSYTGYSRTDTQYF
v_call: TRBV10-3; clone_size: few; d_call: NA; j_call: TRBJ2-6; cdr3_nt: TGTGCCACCAGGACGGGGCGGGGGGCCAACGTCCTGACTTTC; cdr3_aa: CATRTGRGANVLTF
v_call: TRBV4-2; clone_size: NA; d_call: NA; j_call: TRBJ1-4; cdr3_nt: TGTGCCAGCAGCCACCGAAGCAACAGGGAGGGTGAAAAACTGTTTTTT; cdr3_aa: CASSHRSNREGEKLFF
v_call: TRBV20-1; clone_size: few; d_call: NA; j_call: TRBJ2-5; cdr3_nt: TGCAGTGCTCTCCGACTAGGCTCACGAGAGACCCAGTACTTC; cdr3_aa: CSALRLGSRETQYF
v_call: TRBV4-1; clone_size: NA; d_call: NA; j_call: TRBJ2-5; cdr3_nt: TGCGCCAGCAGCCAAGAAGGGCGGGACCAAGAGACCCAGTACTTC; cdr3_aa: CASSQEGRDQETQYF
v_call: TRBV12-3/TRBV12-4; clone_size: few; d_call: NA; j_call: TRBJ2-3; cdr3_nt: TGTGCCAGCAGTTTGCCCTCAGAGGGGACAGATACGCAGTATTTT; cdr3_aa: CASSLPSEGTDTQYF